At least ten counts were recorded for the clone carrying this T cell receptor (beta chain). Its antigen remains unknown. TCRdb itself ran the multiplex PCR reads through MiXCR, one entry per CDR3 protein. The sample consists of approximately 190,000 distinct CDR3 sequences, roughly 29% of them appearing once. This entry belongs to a study of breast tumors, draining lymph nodes, adjacent tissues. Regarding the study as a whole: Compared with basal-like, luminal-like tumors shared significantly more repertoire with nontumor tissue. Findings are consistent with lymph node origin and intratumoral expansion of most tumor T cells. Tumor repertoires ranked between lymph nodes and nontumor tissue in diversity, with V and J gene preferences. The lymph node origin of tumor T cells was framed as consistent with a hypothesis, not demonstrated.

Axillary draining lymph nodes of breast cancer patients supplied the node samples. CDR1 and CDR2 (germline): SGHDT, YYEEEE. Trimming left V 1 base short and J 2 bases short, with 11 bases between. The CDR3 length is 15 residues. Sequencing was carried out using axillary lymph node tissue. The chain links TRBV5-6 to TRBJ2-3; D is possibly TRBD1 (5 bases). The sequence came from a female donor with breast cancer. Some clones in this sample may be carry-over from other donors' samples. The CDR3 nucleotides are TGTGCCAGCAGCTTGCAGGGTCCGCACACAGATACGCAGTATTTT. Translated, it gives CASSLQGPHTDTQYF.